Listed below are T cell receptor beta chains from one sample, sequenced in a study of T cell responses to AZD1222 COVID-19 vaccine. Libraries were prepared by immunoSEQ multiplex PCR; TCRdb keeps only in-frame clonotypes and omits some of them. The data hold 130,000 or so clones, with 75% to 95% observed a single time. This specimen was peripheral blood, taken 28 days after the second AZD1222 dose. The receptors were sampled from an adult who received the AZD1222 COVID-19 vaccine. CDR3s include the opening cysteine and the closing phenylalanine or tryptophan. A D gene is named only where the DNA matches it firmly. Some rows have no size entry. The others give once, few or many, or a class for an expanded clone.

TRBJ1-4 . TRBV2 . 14 CASGAGRANEKLFF TGTGCCAGCGGGGCAGGAAGGGCGAATGAAAAACTGTTTTTT
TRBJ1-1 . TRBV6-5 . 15 CASSYKVRGNTEAFF TGTGCCAGCAGTTATAAGGTCCGCGGGAACACTGAAGCTTTCTTT
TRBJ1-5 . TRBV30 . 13 CAWGGEGNQPQHF TGTGCCTGGGGGGGCGAGGGCAATCAGCCCCAGCATTTT
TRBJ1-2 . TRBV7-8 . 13 CASSSDGRWGYTF TGTGCCAGCAGCTCCGACGGACGCTGGGGCTACACCTTC
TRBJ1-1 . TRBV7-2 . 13 CASSSQGDTEAFF TGTGCCAGCAGCTCCCAAGGGGACACTGAAGCTTTCTTT
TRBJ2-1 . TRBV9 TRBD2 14 CASSVDPSGNEQFF TGTGCCAGCAGCGTAGATCCTAGCGGGAATGAGCAGTTCTTC
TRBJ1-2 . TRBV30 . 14 CAWSVPGGGAGYTF TGTGCCTGGAGTGTACCCGGAGGGGGTGCTGGCTACACCTTC
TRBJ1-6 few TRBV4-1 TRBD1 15 CASTGQHNLNSPLHF TGCGCCTCAACGGGACAGCACAACTTAAATTCACCCCTCCACTTT
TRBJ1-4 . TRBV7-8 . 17 CASSLVGRQSTNEKLFF TGTGCCAGCAGCTTAGTTGGCCGCCAGTCCACTAATGAAAAACTGTTTTTT
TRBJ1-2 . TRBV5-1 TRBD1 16 CASSFGPTGVNYGYTF TGCGCCAGCAGCTTTGGGCCGACAGGGGTTAACTATGGCTACACCTTC
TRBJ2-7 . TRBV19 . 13 CASRGLSNYEQYF TGTGCCAGTAGGGGGTTGAGCAACTACGAGCAGTACTTC
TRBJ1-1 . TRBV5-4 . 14 CASSFDAALTEAFF TGTGCCAGCAGCTTTGACGCCGCGCTTACTGAAGCTTTCTTT